Each of the 3 T cell receptor beta chains below was sequenced from the same sample in a study of human T cells and chemical hapten exposure. TCRdb ran MiXCR on the RACE reads and lists one entry per CDR3 protein. This sample has under 200,000 distinct CDR3 sequences, with approximately 15% found just once. Stated time point: patch test 1, 2 weeks after DPC sensitization. Treatment indicated: therapeutic diphenylcyclopropenone sensitization with weekly scalp DPC. The sequencing used whole blood, collected in connection with sensitization to the hapten diphenylcyclopropenone (DPC). The receptors stem from a woman in her twenties or thirties with alopecia areata. Some clones in this sample may be carry-over from other donors' samples.

This clonotype has ten or more counts. V is TRBV20-1 and J is TRBJ2-1; 10 bases line up with TRBD2. This CDR3 region has 16 residues. Trimming at V came to 3 bases and at J to 3 bases, leaving 8 bases not matched to a gene. The germline CDR1 and CDR2 sequences are DFQATT and SNEGSKA (reference sequence). CDR3 amino acids: CSARPITSGDYNEQFF. In DNA, the CDR3 is TGCAGTGCTAGGCCCATTACTAGCGGGGACTACAATGAGCAGTTCTTC.

The chain is built from TRBV28 and TRBJ2-3; 7 positions match TRBD2. The CDR3 runs to 15 residues. Trimming cost V 5 bases and J 0 bases; bases outside gene matches: 5. Germline V gene data show CDR1 as MDHEN and CDR2 as SYDVKM. CDR3 loop: CASSPQRGSTDTQYF. The DNA of the CDR3 is TGTGCCAGCAGTCCCCAGCGGGGTAGCACAGATACGCAGTATTTT. The variable domain in full, completed from reference TRBV28 and TRBJ2-3, reads DVKVTQSSRYLVKRTGEKVFLECVQDMDHENMFWYRQDPGLGLRLIYFSYDVKMKEKGDIPEGYSVSREKKERFSLILESASTNQTSMYLCASSPQRGSTDTQYFGPGTRLTVL.

V gene TRBV7-8 combines with J gene TRBJ1-4; the match to TRBD1 covers 8 bases. This CDR3 has 15 residues. The trim removed 4 bases at V and 6 bases at J, leaving 7 bases unmatched. Germline V gene lookup returns CDR1 SGHVS and CDR2 FQNEAQ. CDR3 sequence reads: CASSWGTGMDEKLFF. The CDR3 DNA follows: TGTGCCAGCAGCTGGGGGACAGGCATGGATGAAAAACTGTTTTTT.